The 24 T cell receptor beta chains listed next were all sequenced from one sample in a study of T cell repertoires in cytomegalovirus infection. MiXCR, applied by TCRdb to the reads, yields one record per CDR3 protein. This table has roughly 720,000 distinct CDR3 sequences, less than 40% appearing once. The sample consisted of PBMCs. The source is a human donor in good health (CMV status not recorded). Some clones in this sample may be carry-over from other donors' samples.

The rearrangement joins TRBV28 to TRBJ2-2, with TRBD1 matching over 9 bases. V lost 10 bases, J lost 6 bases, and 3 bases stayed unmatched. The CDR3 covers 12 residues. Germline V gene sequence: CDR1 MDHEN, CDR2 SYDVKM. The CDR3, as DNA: TGTGCCATCGGACAGGGGTCCGGGGAGCTGTTTTTT. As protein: CAIGQGSGELFF.

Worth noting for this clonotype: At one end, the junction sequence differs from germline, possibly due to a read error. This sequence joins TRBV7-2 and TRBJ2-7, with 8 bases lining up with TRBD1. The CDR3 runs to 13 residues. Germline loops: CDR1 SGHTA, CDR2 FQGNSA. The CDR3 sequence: CDSSLGQGCEQSF. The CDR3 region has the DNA TGTGACAGCAGCTTAGGACAGGGTTGTGAGCAGTCCTTC.

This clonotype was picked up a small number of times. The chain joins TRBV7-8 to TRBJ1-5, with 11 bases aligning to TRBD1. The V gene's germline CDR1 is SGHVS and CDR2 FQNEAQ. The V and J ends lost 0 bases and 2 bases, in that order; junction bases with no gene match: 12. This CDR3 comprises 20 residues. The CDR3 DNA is TGTGCCAGCAGCTTAGCCTCGCTTAGGGGGACAGGGGGACGCAATCAGCCCCAGCATTTT. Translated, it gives CASSLASLRGTGGRNQPQHF.

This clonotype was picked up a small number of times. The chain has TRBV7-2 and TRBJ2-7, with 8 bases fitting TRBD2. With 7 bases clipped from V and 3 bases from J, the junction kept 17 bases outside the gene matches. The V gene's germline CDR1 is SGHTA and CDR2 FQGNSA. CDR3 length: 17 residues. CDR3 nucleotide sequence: TGTGCCAGCACCGCGGCGGCTGGACTAGCCGTAGGCTACGAGCAGTACTTC. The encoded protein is CASTAAAGLAVGYEQYF.

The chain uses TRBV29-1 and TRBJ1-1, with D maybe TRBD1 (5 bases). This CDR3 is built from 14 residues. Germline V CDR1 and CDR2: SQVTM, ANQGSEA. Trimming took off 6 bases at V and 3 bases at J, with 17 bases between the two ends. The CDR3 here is CSVGSGALYTEAFF. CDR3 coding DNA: TGCAGCGTAGGAAGCGGGGCCCTTTACACTGAAGCTTTCTTT.

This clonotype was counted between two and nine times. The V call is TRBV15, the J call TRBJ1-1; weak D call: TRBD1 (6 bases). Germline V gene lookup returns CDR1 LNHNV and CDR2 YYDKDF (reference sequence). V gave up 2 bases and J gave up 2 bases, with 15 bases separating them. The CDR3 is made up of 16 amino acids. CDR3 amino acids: CATSRKLRGVNTEAFF. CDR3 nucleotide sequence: TGTGCCACCAGCAGAAAACTCAGGGGAGTAAACACTGAAGCTTTCTTT.

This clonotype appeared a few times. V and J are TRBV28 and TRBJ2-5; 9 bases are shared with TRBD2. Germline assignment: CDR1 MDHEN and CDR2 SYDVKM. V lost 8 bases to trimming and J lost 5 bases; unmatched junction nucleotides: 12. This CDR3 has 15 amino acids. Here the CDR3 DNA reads TGTGCCAGCGGAGAGGCGCCTAGCGGGGTGGAGACCCAGTACTTC. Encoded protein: CASGEAPSGVETQYF. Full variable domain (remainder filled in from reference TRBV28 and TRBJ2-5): DVKVTQSSRYLVKRTGEKVFLECVQDMDHENMFWYRQDPGLGLRLIYFSYDVKMKEKGDIPEGYSVSREKKERFSLILESASTNQTSMYLCASGEAPSGVETQYFGPGTRLLVL.

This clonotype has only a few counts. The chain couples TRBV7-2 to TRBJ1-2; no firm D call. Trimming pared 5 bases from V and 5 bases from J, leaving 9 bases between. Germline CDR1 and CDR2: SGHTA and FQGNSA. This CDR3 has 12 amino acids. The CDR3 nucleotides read TGTGCCAGCAGCGCGGGATCATATGGCTACACCTTC. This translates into CASSAGSYGYTF.

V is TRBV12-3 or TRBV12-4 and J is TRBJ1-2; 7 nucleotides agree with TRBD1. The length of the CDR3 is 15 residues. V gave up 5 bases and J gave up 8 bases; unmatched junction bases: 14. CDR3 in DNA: TGTGCCAGCAGTCCCGAGGGACAGATTGGGCCAGGCTACACCTTC. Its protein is CASSPEGQIGPGYTF.

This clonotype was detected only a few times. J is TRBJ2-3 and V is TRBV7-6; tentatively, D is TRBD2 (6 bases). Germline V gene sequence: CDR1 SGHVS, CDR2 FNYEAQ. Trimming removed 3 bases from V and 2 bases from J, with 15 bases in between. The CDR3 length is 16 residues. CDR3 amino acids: CASSLSPGRVTDTQYF. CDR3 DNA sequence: TGTGCCAGCAGCTTGAGTCCCGGGAGAGTCACAGATACGCAGTATTTT.

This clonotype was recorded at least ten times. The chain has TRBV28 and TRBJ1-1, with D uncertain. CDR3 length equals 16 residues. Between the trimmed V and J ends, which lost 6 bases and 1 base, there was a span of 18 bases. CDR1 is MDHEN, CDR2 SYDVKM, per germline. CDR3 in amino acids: CASSRAITRRNTEAFF. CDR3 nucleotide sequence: TGTGCCAGCAGCCGGGCCATCACAAGGAGGAACACTGAAGCTTTCTTT.

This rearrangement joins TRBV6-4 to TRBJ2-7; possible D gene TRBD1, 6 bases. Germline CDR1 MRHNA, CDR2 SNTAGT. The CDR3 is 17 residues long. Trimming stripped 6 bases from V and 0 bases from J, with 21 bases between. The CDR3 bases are TGTGCCAGCAGGGCCCGACCCCTCGCAGGGGTCTCCTACGAGCAGTACTTC. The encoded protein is CASRARPLAGVSYEQYF.

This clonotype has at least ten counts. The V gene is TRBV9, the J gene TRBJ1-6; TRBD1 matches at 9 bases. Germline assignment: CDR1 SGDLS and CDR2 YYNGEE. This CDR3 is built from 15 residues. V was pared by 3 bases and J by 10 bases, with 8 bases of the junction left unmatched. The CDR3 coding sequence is TGTGCCAGCAGCGCCACAGGGGGCCCACTCTCACCCCTCCACTTT. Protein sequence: CASSATGGPLSPLHF.

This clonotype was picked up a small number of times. DNA of the CDR3: TGTGCCAGCAGCTTCACCGGGACTAGTGGGAATGAGCAGTTCTTC. This translates into CASSFTGTSGNEQFF. This chain uses TRBV7-2 with TRBJ2-1, with 8 bases matching TRBD2. The CDR3 runs 15 residues. Germline V gene data show CDR1 as SGHTA and CDR2 as FQGNSA. Trimming removed 3 bases from V and 7 bases from J; junction bases left unmatched: 8.

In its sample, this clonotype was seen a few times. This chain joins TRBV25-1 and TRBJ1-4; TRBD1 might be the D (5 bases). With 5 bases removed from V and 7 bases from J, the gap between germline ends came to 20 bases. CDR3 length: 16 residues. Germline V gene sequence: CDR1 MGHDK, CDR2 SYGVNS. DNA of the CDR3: TGTGCCAGCAGTTCCGTGTGGCAGGGAGGTGGTGAAAAACTGTTTTTT. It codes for CASSSVWQGGGEKLFF. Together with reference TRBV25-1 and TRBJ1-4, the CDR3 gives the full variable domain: EADIYQTPRYLVIGTGKKITLECSQTMGHDKMYWYQQDPGMELHLIHYSYGVNSTEKGDLSSESTVSRIRTEHFPLTLESARPSHTSQYLCASSSVWQGGGEKLFFGSGTQLSVL.

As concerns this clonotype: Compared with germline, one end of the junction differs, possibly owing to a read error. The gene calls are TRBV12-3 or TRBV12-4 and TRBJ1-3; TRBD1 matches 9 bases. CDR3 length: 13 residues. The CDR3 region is CAGRGTGRDTIYF. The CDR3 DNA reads TGTGCCGGCAGGGGGACAGGGCGAGACACCATATATTTT.

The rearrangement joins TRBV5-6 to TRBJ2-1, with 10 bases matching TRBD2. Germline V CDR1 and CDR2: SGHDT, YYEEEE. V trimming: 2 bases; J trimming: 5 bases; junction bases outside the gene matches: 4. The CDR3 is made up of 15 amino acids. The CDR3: CASSFSGRIHNEQFF. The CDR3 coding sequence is TGTGCCAGCAGCTTTAGCGGGAGGATCCACAATGAGCAGTTCTTC.

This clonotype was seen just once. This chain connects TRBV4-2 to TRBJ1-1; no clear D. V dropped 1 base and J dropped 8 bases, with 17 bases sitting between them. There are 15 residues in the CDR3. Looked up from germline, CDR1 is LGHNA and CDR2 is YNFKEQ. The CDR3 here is CASSQGGWTVDEAFF. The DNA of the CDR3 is TGTGCCAGCAGCCAAGGGGGATGGACGGTCGACGAAGCTTTCTTT.

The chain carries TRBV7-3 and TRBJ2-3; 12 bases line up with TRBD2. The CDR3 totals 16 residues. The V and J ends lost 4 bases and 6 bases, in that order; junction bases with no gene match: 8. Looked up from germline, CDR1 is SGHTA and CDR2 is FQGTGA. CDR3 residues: CASSSASGGAWDTQYF. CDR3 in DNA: TGTGCCAGCAGCTCCGCTAGCGGGGGGGCCTGGGATACGCAGTATTTT.

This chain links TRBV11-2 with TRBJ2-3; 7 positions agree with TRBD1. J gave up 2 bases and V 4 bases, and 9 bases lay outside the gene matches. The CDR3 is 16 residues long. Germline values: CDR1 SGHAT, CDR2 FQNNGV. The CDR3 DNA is TGTGCCAGCAGCTCCTTTTGGGACAGCTCCACAGATACGCAGTATTTT. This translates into CASSSFWDSSTDTQYF.

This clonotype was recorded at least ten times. The CDR3 coding sequence is TGTGCCAGCAGCCCCGGGACAGGAAACTACGAGCAGTACTTC. Translated: CASSPGTGNYEQYF. This chain joins TRBV7-2 and TRBJ2-7; 8 bases match TRBD1. The CDR3 runs to 14 residues. Looked up from germline, CDR1 is SGHTA and CDR2 is FQGNSA. J was trimmed by 3 bases and V by 5 bases; bases with no gene match: 6.

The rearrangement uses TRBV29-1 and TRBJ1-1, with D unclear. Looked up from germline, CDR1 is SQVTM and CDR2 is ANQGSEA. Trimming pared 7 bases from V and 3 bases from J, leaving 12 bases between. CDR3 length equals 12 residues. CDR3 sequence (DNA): TGCAGCGCACTGAGTCGGGACACTGAAGCTTTCTTT. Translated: CSALSRDTEAFF. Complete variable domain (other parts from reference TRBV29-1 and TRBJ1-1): SAVISQKPSRDICQRGTSLTIQCQVDSQVTMMFWYRQQPGQSLTLIATANQGSEATYESGFVIDKFPISRPNLTFSTLTVSNMSPEDSSIYLCSALSRDTEAFFGQGTRLTVV.

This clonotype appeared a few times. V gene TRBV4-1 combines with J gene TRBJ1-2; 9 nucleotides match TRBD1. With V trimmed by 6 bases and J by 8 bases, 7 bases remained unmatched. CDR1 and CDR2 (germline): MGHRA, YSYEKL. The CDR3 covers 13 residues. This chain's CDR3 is CASSRGTGSGYTF. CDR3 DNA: TGCGCCAGCAGTCGGGGGACAGGGAGCGGCTACACCTTC.

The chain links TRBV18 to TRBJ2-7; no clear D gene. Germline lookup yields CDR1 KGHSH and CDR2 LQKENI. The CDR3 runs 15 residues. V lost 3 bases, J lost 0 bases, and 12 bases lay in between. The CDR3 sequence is CASSPALESSYEQYF. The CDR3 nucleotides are TGTGCCAGCTCACCGGCACTGGAGAGCTCCTACGAGCAGTACTTC.